Following are 3 T cell receptor beta chains from one sample sequenced in a study of blood T cell repertoires in COVID-19 (dated by TCRdb to the early 2020s). The library was prepared using the immunoSEQ multiplex PCR assay. Held by TCRdb, this immuneACCESS table contains in-frame sequences only and omits some clones. Under half of the omission traces to an unresolved V gene where checked; the cause of the rest is unknown. This sample is represented by under 200,000 clones; 80% to 90% of them were singletons. The ten largest clones add up to around 5.4% of the sample. The sequencing input was peripheral blood. These TCRs come from a woman in her 50s with COVID-19, enrolled during active disease.

The chain uses TRBV7-9 and TRBJ2-7; D is perhaps TRBD1 (6 bases). Germline CDR1 is SEHNR and CDR2 is FQNEAQ (reference sequence). Trimming pared 5 bases from V and 2 bases from J, leaving 19 bases between. The CDR3 is made up of 16 amino acids. As DNA, the CDR3 is TGTGCCAGCAGCCCCTTTATGAGACAGGAAACCTACGAGCAGTACTTC. It yields the protein CASSPFMRQETYEQYF.

V gene TRBV27 combines with J gene TRBJ1-5; TRBD1 agrees at 7 bases. Trimming cost V 5 bases and J 6 bases; bases outside gene matches: 10. This CDR3 is 15 amino acids long. Germline assignment: CDR1 MNHEY and CDR2 SMNVEV (reference sequence). The CDR3 DNA follows: TGTGCCAGCAGTCCGCGGTCACAGGGGCTTCAGCCCCAGCATTTT. Translation: CASSPRSQGLQPQHF.

This clone showed up just a few times. CDR3 region: CASSRTSGASYEQYF. CDR3 sequence (DNA): TGTGCCAGCAGCAGAACTAGCGGGGCTTCCTACGAGCAGTACTTC. The rearrangement links TRBV5-4 to TRBJ2-7; 10 bases align to TRBD2. The V gene end was trimmed by 4 bases and the J gene end by 1 base; junction bases not matched to a gene: 5. CDR1 SGHNT and CDR2 YYREEE come from the germline V gene (reference sequence). The CDR3 has 15 amino acids.